These 20 T cell receptor beta chains were sequenced from one sample in a study of OX40 agonist ivuxolimab in advanced cancers. This table comes from immunoSEQ multiplex PCR, and its TCRdb copy is limited to in-frame clones, with some not included. The sample yields tens of thousands of clones, about 89% seen once. The sequencing here drew on CD4+ or CD8+ T cells sorted from blood, taken in a trial of the OX40 agonist ivuxolimab. These receptors all come from an adult with an advanced solid tumor such as melanoma, head and neck, liver or kidney cancer.

The V gene is TRBV4-3, the J gene TRBJ1-5, with D hard to call. With 0 bases removed from V and 4 bases from J, the gap between germline ends came to 10 bases. This CDR3 comprises 15 residues. Germline CDR1 is LGHNA and CDR2 is YSLEER. The CDR3 DNA is TGCGCCAGCAGCCAAGAAAGAGGGCGAAATCAGCCCCAGCATTTT. It yields the protein CASSQERGRNQPQHF.

Only one count was recorded for this clone. V is TRBV28 and J is TRBJ2-7; D might be TRBD2 (6 bases). The CDR3 runs to 14 residues. Germline CDR1 is MDHEN and CDR2 is SYDVKM. Trimming took 3 bases from V and 3 from J, leaving 12 bases between them. CDR3 bases: TGTGCCAGCAGTTTGACGGGAGTCTACTACGAGCAGTACTTC. Translating gives CASSLTGVYYEQYF.

The CDR3 DNA sequence: TGCGCCAGCAGCTTGGGGGCTAGTAACAGGGCCGTCTACAATGAGCAGTTCTTC. Translated, it gives CASSLGASNRAVYNEQFF. J is TRBJ2-1 and V is TRBV5-1; a possible D gene is TRBD1 (6 bases). V lost 0 bases, J lost 3 bases, and 19 bases lay in between. The germline V gene has CDR1 SGHRS and CDR2 YFSETQ. The CDR3 contains 18 residues.

The chain carries TRBV11-3 and TRBJ2-6; D ambiguous. In germline, CDR1 is SGHNT, CDR2 YENEEA. Trimming took off 4 bases at V and 0 bases at J, with 10 bases between the two ends. The CDR3 is 16 amino acids. The CDR3 protein is CASSSDTASGANVLTF. CDR3 DNA: TGTGCCAGCAGCTCCGACACCGCCTCTGGGGCCAACGTCCTGACTTTC.

The chain joins TRBV5-1 to TRBJ2-1, with 7 bases lining up with TRBD2. Germline loops: CDR1 SGHRS, CDR2 YFSETQ. The ends lost 0 bases at V and 7 bases at J; junction bases unmatched: 10. The CDR3 runs 16 residues. CDR3 nucleotide sequence: TGCGCCAGCAGCTTGGCCGGGGGGACTAACTGGAATGAGCAGTTCTTC. Amino acid sequence: CASSLAGGTNWNEQFF.

This chain uses TRBV19 with TRBJ2-1; the match to TRBD2 covers 7 bases. The CDR3 contains 15 residues. Trimming took 7 bases from V and 7 from J; bases not matched to a gene: 13. Germline V gene lookup returns CDR1 LNHDA and CDR2 SQIVND (reference sequence). CDR3 bases: TGTGCCAGTAAGGGGCTAGGGATGGGAGGGAATGAGCAGTTCTTC. Encoded protein: CASKGLGMGGNEQFF. Drawing the rest from reference TRBV19 and TRBJ2-1, the complete variable domain is DGGITQSPKYLFRKEGQNVTLSCEQNLNHDAMYWYRQDPGQGLRLIYYSQIVNDFQKGDIAEGYSVSREKKESFPLTVTSAQKNPTAFYLCASKGLGMGGNEQFFGPGTRLTVL.

The V and J genes are TRBV7-2 and TRBJ2-3; 7 nucleotides match TRBD2. V shed 0 bases, J shed 4 bases, and the junction held 7 bases outside the gene matches. The germline V gene has CDR1 SGHTA and CDR2 FQGNSA. This CDR3 has 16 amino acids. As DNA, the CDR3 is TGTGCCAGCAGCTTAGCGCGCGGGAGAGGTTCAGATACGCAGTATTTT. It specifies CASSLARGRGSDTQYF.

This chain links TRBV19 with TRBJ1-5; D gene unclear. The CDR3 is 14 amino acids. Germline CDR1 is LNHDA and CDR2 is SQIVND (reference sequence). V lost 3 bases and J lost 7, with 13 bases in between. The CDR3 nucleotides read TGTGCCAGTAGTATGGTGGGGATTGGGCAGCCCCAGCATTTT. The encoded protein is CASSMVGIGQPQHF.

The CDR3 nucleotides are TGTGCCAGCAGCCTACCGGGACAGGGGGCCTATGGCTACACCTTC. It translates to CASSLPGQGAYGYTF. The gene calls are TRBV7-9 and TRBJ1-2; 12 bases are a match to TRBD1. V was pared by 5 bases and J by 4 bases, with 5 bases of the junction left unmatched. Germline CDR1 is SEHNR and CDR2 is FQNEAQ (reference sequence). The CDR3 is 15 amino acids.

V and J are TRBV7-2 and TRBJ1-2; no definite D call. Germline V gives CDR1 SGHTA, CDR2 FQGNSA. Trimming cost V 5 bases and J 7 bases, with 14 bases left between them. CDR3 length: 13 amino acids. CDR3 amino acids: CASSPAGMPGYTF. CDR3 in DNA: TGTGCCAGCAGCCCTGCGGGGATGCCTGGCTACACCTTC.

The chain has TRBV28 and TRBJ2-7; D possibly corresponds to TRBD1 (5 bases). The V gene's germline CDR1 is MDHEN and CDR2 SYDVKM. Trimming shortened V by 2 bases and J by 3 bases, and 14 bases separated the two germline ends. The CDR3 is 15 amino acids. This CDR3 is CASSLVGAEIYEQYF. CDR3 coding DNA: TGTGCCAGCAGTTTAGTAGGGGCGGAGATCTACGAGCAGTACTTC.

The J gene is TRBJ1-5, the V gene TRBV6-6, with D possibly matching TRBD1 (6 bases). In germline, CDR1 is MNHNY, CDR2 SVGAGI (reference sequence). This CDR3 is built from 15 residues. The V gene lost 5 bases and the J gene lost 7 bases, with 18 bases spanning the gap. CDR3 DNA sequence: TGTGCCAGCAGTACCGGGACAACTAAGGGCCAGCCCCAGCATTTT. Amino acid sequence: CASSTGTTKGQPQHF.

This sequence joins TRBV5-1 and TRBJ1-1; the D gene is possibly TRBD1 (5 bases). Between the trimmed V and J ends, which lost 4 bases and 4 bases, there was a span of 17 bases. The CDR3 is 15 amino acids. CDR1 and CDR2 from the germline V gene are SGHRS and YFSETQ. Here the CDR3 reads CASSNRAAGGTEAFF. As DNA, the CDR3 is TGCGCCAGCAGCAACCGGGCCGCGGGGGGCACTGAAGCTTTCTTT.

The chain employs TRBV6-1 and TRBJ1-1; D is unclear. Trimming shortened V by 1 base and J by 3 bases, and 15 bases separated the two germline ends. The germline V gene has CDR1 MNHNS and CDR2 SASEGT. The CDR3 length is 16 residues. CDR3 sequence (DNA): TGTGCCAGCAGTGAAGTTCGGAGGTCTATGGACACTGAAGCTTTCTTT. Translation: CASSEVRRSMDTEAFF.

V and J are TRBV11-2 and TRBJ1-4; D remains unclear. V gave up 1 base and J gave up 7 bases, with 13 bases separating them. This CDR3 is 15 amino acids long. Germline V gives CDR1 SGHAT, CDR2 FQNNGV. The CDR3 is CASSLAWSLVEKLFF. CDR3 in DNA: TGTGCCAGCAGCTTAGCATGGTCGTTAGTTGAAAAACTGTTTTTT.

This clone was counted a single time. The J gene is TRBJ2-3, the V gene TRBV6-6, with D unresolved. There are 12 residues in the CDR3. V lost 4 bases and J lost 0, with 2 bases in between. CDR1 and CDR2 from the germline V gene are MNHNY and SVGAGI (reference sequence). CDR3 DNA: TGTGCCAGCAGTTCGAGCACAGATACGCAGTATTTT. It specifies CASSSSTDTQYF.

The sample holds a few counts of this clone. The CDR3 DNA reads TGTGCCAGCAGCGGCCCAGGGGGTAGCGGGATCGGGGAGCTGTTTTTT. Protein sequence: CASSGPGGSGIGELFF. The chain joins TRBV9 to TRBJ2-2, with TRBD2 as a possible D gene (8 bases). Trimming removed 3 bases from V and 7 bases from J, with 19 bases in between. The germline V gene encodes CDR1 SGDLS and CDR2 YYNGEE. This CDR3 spans 16 amino acids. Drawing the rest from reference TRBV9 and TRBJ2-2, the complete variable domain is DSGVTQTPKHLITATGQRVTLRCSPRSGDLSVYWYQQSLDQGLQFLIQYYNGEERAKGNILERFSAQQFPDLHSELNLSSLELGDSALYFCASSGPGGSGIGELFFGEGSRLTVL.

This clone has a handful of counts. The genes are TRBV12-5 and TRBJ1-1; 8 nucleotides line up with TRBD1. V was clipped by 5 bases and J by 1 base; unmatched bases: 6. This CDR3 contains 15 residues. CDR1 is LGHNT and CDR2 is FRNRAP in the germline V gene. The CDR3: CASGLSGTGNTEAFF. CDR3 DNA sequence: TGTGCTAGTGGTCTCTCGGGGACAGGGAACACTGAAGCTTTCTTT.

The genes are TRBV9 and TRBJ2-1, with D unresolved. The ends were cut back, 4 bases at V and 1 base at J, with 9 bases in the middle. CDR3 size: 14 residues. From germline, CDR1 is SGDLS and CDR2 YYNGEE. This chain's CDR3 is CASSFSPSYNEQFF. CDR3 sequence (DNA): TGTGCCAGCAGCTTCAGCCCGTCCTACAATGAGCAGTTCTTC.

The V gene is TRBV25-1, the J gene TRBJ1-2; D call uncertain. CDR1 MGHDK and CDR2 SYGVNS come from the germline V gene. The CDR3 has 14 residues. V was trimmed by 4 bases and J by 4 bases, leaving 13 bases between them. The CDR3 DNA follows: TGTGCCAGCAGTGCACCAGGAGGCCTCTATGGCTACACCTTC. Encoded protein: CASSAPGGLYGYTF.